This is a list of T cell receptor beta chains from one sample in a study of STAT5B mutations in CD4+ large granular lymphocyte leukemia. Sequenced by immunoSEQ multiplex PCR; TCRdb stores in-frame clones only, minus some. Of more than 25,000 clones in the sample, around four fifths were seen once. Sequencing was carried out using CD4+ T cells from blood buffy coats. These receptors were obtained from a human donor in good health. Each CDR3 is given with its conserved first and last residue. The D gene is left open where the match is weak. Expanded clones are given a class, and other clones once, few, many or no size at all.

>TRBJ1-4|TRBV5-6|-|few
CASSFRGGNEKLFF
TGTGCCAGCAGCTTTCGAGGGGGTAATGAAAAACTGTTTTTT
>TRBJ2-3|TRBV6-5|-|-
CASSYGGSTDTQYF
TGTGCCAGCAGTTACGGCGGTAGCACAGATACGCAGTATTTT
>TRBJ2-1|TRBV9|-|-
CASSVEGGGLFGNEQFF
TGTGCCAGCAGCGTAGAAGGGGGGGGGCTTTTCGGGAATGAGCAGTTCTTC
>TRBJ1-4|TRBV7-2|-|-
CASSPPQRPNEKLFF
TGTGCCAGCAGCCCTCCGCAGCGGCCTAATGAAAAACTGTTTTTT
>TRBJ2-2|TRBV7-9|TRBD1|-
CASSLRANRGRSTGELFF
TGTGCCAGCAGCTTACGGGCCAACAGGGGGCGTTCCACCGGGGAGCTGTTTTTT
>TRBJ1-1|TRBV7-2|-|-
CASSLQNTEAFF
TGTGCCAGCAGCTTACAGAACACTGAAGCTTTCTTT
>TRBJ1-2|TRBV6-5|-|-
CASIKNKGYGYTF
TGTGCCAGCATTAAGAATAAGGGTTATGGCTACACCTTC
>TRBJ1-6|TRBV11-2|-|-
CASSGAPYNSPLHF
TGTGCCAGCAGCGGGGCCCCCTATAATTCACCCCTCCACTTT
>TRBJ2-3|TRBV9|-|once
CASSVGGTDTQYF
TGTGCCAGCAGCGTAGGGGGCACAGATACGCAGTATTTT
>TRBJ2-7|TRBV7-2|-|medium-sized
CASSLVAGTYEQYF
TGTGCCAGCAGCTTAGTAGCCGGGACTTACGAGCAGTACTTC
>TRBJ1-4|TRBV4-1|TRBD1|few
CASSQGDSRNEKLFF
TGCGCCAGCAGCCAAGGGGACAGCCGGAACGAAAAACTGTTTTTT
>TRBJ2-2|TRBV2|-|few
CASSERGLGNTGELFF
TGTGCCAGCAGTGAACGGGGGCTGGGCAACACCGGGGAGCTGTTTTTT
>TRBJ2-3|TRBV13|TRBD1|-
CASSLEQGGIADTQYF
TGTGCCAGCAGCTTAGAACAGGGGGGTATAGCAGATACGCAGTATTTT
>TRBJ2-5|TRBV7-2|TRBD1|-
CASSLAITGGGETQYF
TGTGCCAGCAGCTTAGCGATCACAGGGGGAGGAGAGACCCAGTACTTC
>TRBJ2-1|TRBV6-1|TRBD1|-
CASSDLFRGRRDEQFF
TGTGCCAGCAGTGACTTATTCAGGGGGCGCCGTGATGAGCAGTTCTTC
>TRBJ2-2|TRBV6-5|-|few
CASSTLRRNTGELFF
TGTGCCAGCAGTACCCTACGACGGAACACCGGGGAGCTGTTTTTT
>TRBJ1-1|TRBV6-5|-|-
CASGRTDYTEAFF
TGTGCCAGCGGACGGACAGACTACACTGAAGCTTTCTTT
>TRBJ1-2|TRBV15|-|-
CATSRERTPNYGYTF
TGTGCCACCAGCAGGGAGAGGACCCCTAACTATGGCTACACCTTC
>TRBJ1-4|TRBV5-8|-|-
CASSLTFSEKLFF
TGTGCCAGCAGCTTGACCTTCAGTGAAAAACTGTTTTTT
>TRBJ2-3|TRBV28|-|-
CASRDRSTDTQYF
TGTGCCAGCAGGGACAGAAGCACAGATACGCAGTATTTT
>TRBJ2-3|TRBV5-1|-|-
CASSPNPGIVTDTQYF
TGCGCCAGCAGCCCAAACCCAGGGATAGTAACAGATACGCAGTATTTT
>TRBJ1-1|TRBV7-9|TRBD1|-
CASSYLRQGAGDTEAFF
TGTGCCAGCAGCTACCTTCGACAGGGGGCTGGGGACACTGAAGCTTTCTTT
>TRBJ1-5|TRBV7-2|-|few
CASSVNWGEPQHF
TGTGCCAGCAGCGTAAACTGGGGGGAGCCCCAGCATTTT
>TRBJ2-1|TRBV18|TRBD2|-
CASSPRSGGYNEQFF
TGTGCCAGCTCGCCTCGGAGCGGGGGGTACAATGAGCAGTTCTTC
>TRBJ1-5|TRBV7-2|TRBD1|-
CASSLTGSQPQHF
TGTGCCAGCAGCTTGACAGGGTCTCAGCCCCAGCATTTT
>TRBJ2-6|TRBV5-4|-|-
CASSFSPGPSSGANVLTF
TGTGCCAGCAGCTTTTCCCCAGGCCCCAGCTCTGGGGCCAACGTCCTGACTTTC
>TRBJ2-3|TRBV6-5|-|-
CASSYSGGQVDTQYF
TGTGCCAGCAGTTACTCGGGGGGGCAGGTAGATACGCAGTATTTT
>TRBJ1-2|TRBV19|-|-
CASSIWTGRVVNYGYTF
TGTGCCAGTAGTATCTGGACGGGGAGGGTGGTGAACTATGGCTACACCTTC
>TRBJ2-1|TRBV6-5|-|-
CASSGGWDEQFF
TGTGCCAGCAGTGGGGGTTGGGATGAGCAGTTCTTC
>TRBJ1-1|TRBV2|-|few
CASILIGTSEAFF
TGTGCCAGCATACTTATCGGAACGAGTGAAGCTTTCTTT
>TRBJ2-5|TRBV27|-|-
CASSPWFGGAQETQYF
TGTGCCAGCAGTCCTTGGTTTGGGGGGGCGCAAGAGACCCAGTACTTC
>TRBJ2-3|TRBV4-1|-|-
CASSRTGTAGGTDTQYF
TGCGCCAGCAGCCGTACAGGTACAGCAGGAGGCACAGATACGCAGTATTTT
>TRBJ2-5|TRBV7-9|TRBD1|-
CASSPRIPGTGQETQYF
TGTGCCAGCAGCCCCCGTATTCCCGGGACAGGCCAAGAGACCCAGTACTTC
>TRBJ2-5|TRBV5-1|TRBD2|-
CASSPEPGTSGGARETQYF
TGCGCCAGCAGCCCCGAACCCGGGACTAGCGGGGGGGCTCGAGAGACCCAGTACTTC
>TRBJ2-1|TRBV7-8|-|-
CASSSAVESLQFF
TGTGCCAGCAGCTCCGCAGTTGAGAGCTTGCAGTTCTTC
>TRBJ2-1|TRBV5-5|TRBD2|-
CASSRSSGASYNEQFF
TGTGCCAGCAGCAGGTCAAGCGGGGCCTCCTACAATGAGCAGTTCTTC
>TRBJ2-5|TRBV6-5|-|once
CASSYSIMSGVETQYF
TGTGCCAGCAGTTACTCGATTATGTCAGGAGTGGAGACCCAGTACTTC